What follows are 20 T cell receptor beta chains derived from one specimen sequenced in a study of CD8 T cells in ankylosing spondylitis. General study points: A TCR beta motif made of fewer than ten highly homologous variants seemed typical of ankylosing spondylitis blood.

Antigen specificity for these receptors is unknown. In TCRdb, the 5' RACE reads were re-called with MiXCR into one record per CDR3 protein. The sample records approximately 500,000 distinct CDR3 sequences, about 13% being singletons. The source material was blood, either unsorted or a sorted T cell fraction (not recorded which). The receptor source for this set is a male donor with ankylosing spondylitis.

This clonotype was picked up a small number of times. This chain links TRBV24-1 with TRBJ1-5; D is unresolved. V was shortened by 9 bases and J by 9 bases, with 17 bases between the two germline ends. The CDR3 loop spans 13 amino acids. Germline CDR1 is KGHDR and CDR2 is SFDVKD. The CDR3 DNA reads TGTGCCACCCGGGCCTCCGGAGTGGGGCCCCAGCATTTT. Translating it yields CATRASGVGPQHF.

V and J are TRBV11-2 and TRBJ2-1; D may be TRBD1 (6 bases). CDR3 length: 15 residues. Germline CDR1 and CDR2: SGHAT and FQNNGV. Between the trimmed V and J ends, which lost 3 bases and 6 bases, there was a span of 15 bases. This CDR3 is CASSLGAGNVNEQFF. The CDR3 bases are TGTGCCAGCAGCTTGGGGGCAGGGAATGTCAATGAGCAGTTCTTC.

This clonotype was recorded many times. V usage is TRBV12-3 or TRBV12-4 and J usage is TRBJ2-2; D possibly matches TRBD1 or TRBD2 (5 bases each). V dropped 3 bases and J dropped 1 base, with 6 bases sitting between them. The CDR3 spans 14 residues. The CDR3 loop reads CASSLGENTGELFF. The CDR3 nucleotides read TGTGCCAGCAGTTTGGGGGAGAACACCGGGGAGCTGTTTTTT.

This clonotype appeared a few times. This chain connects TRBV14 to TRBJ2-7, with D possibly TRBD1 on 5 matching bases. Germline CDR1 SGHDN, CDR2 FVKESK. The CDR3 spans 15 residues. The V and J ends lost 0 bases and 1 base respectively, with 10 bases between them. The CDR3 DNA follows: TGTGCCAGCAGCCAAGAATTGGACACTTCCTACGAGCAGTACTTC. Protein product: CASSQELDTSYEQYF.

This chain uses TRBV3-1 with TRBJ1-1; unclear D gene. Germline lookup yields CDR1 LGHDT and CDR2 YNNKEL (reference sequence). This CDR3 is built from 15 residues. V lost 0 bases and J 11 bases, leaving 19 bases between the germline ends. As DNA, the CDR3 is TGTGCCAGCAGCCAAGATTGGATCGAGCGGTCAGACGCTTTCTTT. Translated: CASSQDWIERSDAFF. The full variable domain, in which reference TRBV3-1 and TRBJ1-1 provide the parts outside the CDR3, is DTAVSQTPKYLVTQMGNDKSIKCEQNLGHDTMYWYKQDSKKFLKIMFSYNNKELIINETVPNRFSPKSPDKAHLNLHINSLELGDSAVYFCASSQDWIERSDAFFGQGTRLTVV.

This clonotype was seen more than once but under ten times. CDR3 nucleotides: TGCGCCAGCAGCTTGGACGGGGACATTAATCAGCCCCAGCATTTT. Translation gives CASSLDGDINQPQHF. The chain recombines TRBV5-1 with TRBJ1-5, with D possibly TRBD1 on 6 matching bases. Per the germline V gene, CDR1 is SGHRS and CDR2 is YFSETQ. The CDR3 runs 15 residues. V lost 0 bases and J 4 bases, leaving 11 bases between the germline ends.

The chain carries TRBV5-1 and TRBJ2-5; D is perhaps TRBD1 or TRBD2 (6 bases each). The V and J ends lost 3 bases and 5 bases respectively, with 20 bases between them. The germline V gene has CDR1 SGHRS and CDR2 YFSETQ. The CDR3 has 16 amino acids. The CDR3 DNA reads as TGCGCCAGCAGCTCACCGACGGGGGCACCTTCCGAGACCCAGTACTTC. It encodes CASSSPTGAPSETQYF.

A few counts support this clonotype. This sequence joins TRBV6-1 and TRBJ2-3; D is perhaps TRBD2 (6 bases). Trimming took 7 bases from V and 10 from J, leaving 18 bases between them. There are 13 residues in the CDR3. Germline V lookup: CDR1 MNHNS, CDR2 SASEGT. In DNA form, the CDR3 reads TGTGCCAGCACTACGGGAGTCCCCCACTCGCAGTATTTT. This encodes CASTTGVPHSQYF.

The rearrangement links TRBV29-1 to TRBJ2-5, with D perhaps TRBD1 (5 bases). CDR3 length equals 12 residues. V was shortened by 7 bases and J by 5 bases, with 14 bases between the two germline ends. Germline V gene lookup returns CDR1 SQVTM and CDR2 ANQGSEA. CDR3: CSGLTVKETQYF. Here the CDR3 DNA reads TGCAGCGGTCTGACAGTTAAGGAGACCCAGTACTTC.

This clonotype has a handful of counts. This rearrangement joins TRBV11-1 to TRBJ2-1; 16 positions agree with TRBD2. Germline trimming cut 0 bases from V and 2 bases from J; bases unmatched to any gene: 13. Germline CDR1 is SGHAT and CDR2 is FQDESV (reference sequence). The CDR3 totals 22 residues. The chain's CDR3 is CASSLAVWGGLAGGKTYNEQFF. The CDR3 region has the DNA TGTGCCAGCAGCTTAGCTGTCTGGGGGGGACTAGCGGGAGGGAAGACCTACAATGAGCAGTTCTTC. The variable domain in full, with the rest retrieved from reference TRBV11-1 and TRBJ2-1, is EAEVAQSPRYKITEKSQAVAFWCDPISGHATLYWYRQILGQGPELLVQFQDESVVDDSQLPKDRFSAERLKGVDSTLKIQPAELGDSAMYLCASSLAVWGGLAGGKTYNEQFFGPGTRLTVL.

The V call is TRBV24-1, the J call TRBJ2-1; no clear D gene. The CDR3 has 12 amino acids. Germline CDR1 KGHDR, CDR2 SFDVKD. V was trimmed by 3 bases and J by 7 bases, leaving 6 bases between them. CDR3 bases: TGTGCCACCAGTGATAATTTAAATGAGCAGTTCTTC. Translated, it gives CATSDNLNEQFF.

This clonotype appeared a few times. Written as DNA, the CDR3 is TGTGCCAGCAGCCAACCTTTAGCGGGACTCACCGGGGAGCTGTTTTTT. Its protein is CASSQPLAGLTGELFF. V gene TRBV14 combines with J gene TRBJ2-2; 8 bases align to TRBD2. The CDR3 length is 16 residues. Germline values: CDR1 SGHDN, CDR2 FVKESK. Losses at the gene ends were 2 bases for V and 4 bases for J; bases not matched to a gene: 6. Full variable domain (remainder filled in from reference TRBV14 and TRBJ2-2): EAGVTQFPSHSVIEKGQTVTLRCDPISGHDNLYWYRRVMGKEIKFLLHFVKESKQDESGMPNNRFLAERTGGTYSTLKVQPAELEDSGVYFCASSQPLAGLTGELFFGEGSRLTVL.

This rearrangement joins TRBV20-1 to TRBJ2-3, with a tentative D call TRBD2 (6 bases). This CDR3 comprises 19 residues. Germline lookup yields CDR1 DFQATT and CDR2 SNEGSKA (reference sequence). Trimming left V 0 bases short and J 4 bases short, with 26 bases between. In DNA, the CDR3 is TGCAGTGCTAGAGATCGTGGGGCTGGAGGCGGGATAAACCCAGATACGCAGTATTTT. It encodes CSARDRGAGGGINPDTQYF.

The rearrangement links TRBV12-3 or TRBV12-4 to TRBJ2-1; D remains unclear. Trimming took off 4 bases at V and 6 bases at J, with 7 bases between the two ends. The CDR3 runs to 12 residues. The chain's CDR3 is CASSWASNEQFF. CDR3 DNA sequence: TGTGCCAGCAGTTGGGCGAGCAATGAGCAGTTCTTC.

V gene TRBV6-2 or TRBV6-3 combines with J gene TRBJ1-5; D unclear. The CDR3 is made up of 13 amino acids. V was shortened by 7 bases and J by 5 bases, with 12 bases between the two germline ends. In germline, CDR1 is MNHEY, CDR2 SVGEGT. DNA of the CDR3: TGTGCCAGCACGGCGGGAATGGATCAGCCCCAGCATTTT. It translates to CASTAGMDQPQHF.

This clonotype was observed many times. CDR3 bases: TGCAGTGCTAGAGACCCCAGGAGCTCCTACAATGAGCAGTTCTTC. Its translation is CSARDPRSSYNEQFF. V and J are TRBV20-1 and TRBJ2-1; D call uncertain. Germline-derived CDR1 and CDR2 are DFQATT and SNEGSKA (reference sequence). The CDR3 extends over 15 amino acids. Trimming cost V 0 bases and J 0 bases, with 9 bases left between them.

The chain recombines TRBV10-1 with TRBJ2-7; TRBD1 might be the D (6 bases). V was pared by 3 bases and J by 3 bases, with 15 bases between. The CDR3 covers 15 residues. Germline V lookup: CDR1 WNHNN, CDR2 SYGVQD (reference sequence). The CDR3 nucleotides read TGCGCCAGCAGTGAACCCGGGACACAGAACTACGAGCAGTACTTC. Amino acid sequence: CASSEPGTQNYEQYF.

This clonotype was observed a handful of times. The rearrangement joins TRBV3-1 to TRBJ2-1; 7 bases align to TRBD1. Germline trimming cut 3 bases from V and 10 bases from J; bases unmatched to any gene: 9. Germline lookup yields CDR1 LGHDT and CDR2 YNNKEL (reference sequence). CDR3 length equals 14 residues. CDR3 loop: CASSHVTTGVEQFF. CDR3 DNA sequence: TGTGCCAGCAGCCACGTTACTACAGGGGTAGAGCAGTTCTTC.

This sequence joins TRBV20-1 and TRBJ1-5; a possible D gene is TRBD1 (5 bases). V was cut by 5 bases and J by 2 bases, with 16 bases left in between. Germline V gene data show CDR1 as DFQATT and CDR2 as SNEGSKA (reference sequence). The CDR3 runs 15 residues. This CDR3 reads CSARRGWSGNQPQHF. In DNA form, the CDR3 reads TGCAGTGCTCGAAGGGGATGGAGCGGCAATCAGCCCCAGCATTTT.

This clonotype has only a few counts. This chain uses TRBV11-3 with TRBJ1-5, with D maybe TRBD1 (5 bases). This CDR3 spans 13 amino acids. Trimming took off 6 bases at V and 3 bases at J, with 9 bases between the two ends. Germline CDR1 and CDR2: SGHNT and YENEEA. CDR3 DNA: TGTGCCAGCAGTACAGGCTACAATCAGCCCCAGCATTTT. Translating gives CASSTGYNQPQHF.